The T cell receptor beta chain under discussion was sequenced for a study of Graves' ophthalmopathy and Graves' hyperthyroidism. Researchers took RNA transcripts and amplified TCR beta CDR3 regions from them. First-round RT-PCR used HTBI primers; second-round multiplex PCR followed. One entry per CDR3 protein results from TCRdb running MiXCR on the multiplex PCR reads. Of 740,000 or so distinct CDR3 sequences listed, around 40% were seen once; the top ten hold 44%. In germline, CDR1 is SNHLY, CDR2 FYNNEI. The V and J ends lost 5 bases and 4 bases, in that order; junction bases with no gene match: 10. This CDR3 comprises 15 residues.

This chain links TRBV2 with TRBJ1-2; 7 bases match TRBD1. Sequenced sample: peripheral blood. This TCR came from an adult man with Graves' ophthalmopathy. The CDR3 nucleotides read TGTGCCAGCAGTTCCTGGACAGGCGGCCGCTATGGCTACACCTTC. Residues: CASSSWTGGRYGYTF.